These 18 T cell receptor beta chains share one sample of origin, sequenced in a study of shared T cell receptors in the human thymus. Measured with immunoSEQ multiplex PCR; TCRdb has only the in-frame clones, and not every one. The sample has over 350,000 clones, 95% seen once. The sample consisted of thymocytes. The receptors come from a human donor.

The chain links TRBV6-1 to TRBJ2-3; perhaps TRBD1 as D (5 bases). With 2 bases removed from V and 0 bases from J, the gap between germline ends came to 12 bases. The CDR3 length is 16 residues. Germline V gene lookup returns CDR1 MNHNS and CDR2 SASEGT. In nucleotides, the CDR3 is TGTGCCAGCAGTGAACAGGGCCACCCTAGCACAGATACGCAGTATTTT. This codes for CASSEQGHPSTDTQYF.

The CDR3 region has the DNA TGCGCCAGCAGCCTGCTCGACAATGAGCAGTTCTTC. The encoded protein is CASSLLDNEQFF. The chain recombines TRBV5-1 with TRBJ2-1; D unclear. Trimming left V 4 bases short and J 5 bases short, with 7 bases between. Germline CDR1 is SGHRS and CDR2 is YFSETQ. This CDR3 spans 12 amino acids. Using reference TRBV5-1 and TRBJ2-1 for the parts outside the CDR3, the full variable domain is KAGVTQTPRYLIKTRGQQVTLSCSPISGHRSVSWYQQTPGQGLQFLFEYFSETQRNKGNFPGRFSGRQFSNSRSEMNVSTLELGDSALYLCASSLLDNEQFFGPGTRLTVL.

This rearrangement joins TRBV2 to TRBJ2-7, with 14 bases aligning to TRBD2. V was pared by 6 bases and J by 4 bases, with 5 bases of the junction left unmatched. CDR1 and CDR2 from the germline V gene are SNHLY and FYNNEI. The CDR3 has 15 residues. This CDR3 is CASRMGLAGVYEQYF. The CDR3 region has the DNA TGTGCCAGCAGGATGGGACTAGCGGGAGTATACGAGCAGTACTTC.

This chain joins TRBV5-5 and TRBJ2-1, with D maybe TRBD2 (5 bases). The CDR3 runs to 14 residues. V lost 5 bases and J lost 8, with 17 bases in between. Germline V CDR1 and CDR2: SGHKS, YYEKEE (reference sequence). CDR3 coding DNA: TGTGCCAGCAGTAATGGCTGGGGAGAGGATGAGCAGTTCTTC. Translation: CASSNGWGEDEQFF.

The chain employs TRBV5-1 and TRBJ2-2; tentative D call: TRBD1 (5 bases). Between the trimmed V and J ends, which lost 0 bases and 6 bases, there was a span of 12 bases. The germline CDR1 and CDR2 sequences are SGHRS and YFSETQ. This CDR3 spans 15 amino acids. The CDR3 DNA reads as TGCGCCAGCAGCTTGGAAGGGGTGAAATCCGGGGAGCTGTTTTTT. This sequence encodes CASSLEGVKSGELFF.

The chain is built from TRBV4-1 and TRBJ1-4; 8 bases agree with TRBD1. Losses at the gene ends were 2 bases for V and 4 bases for J; bases not matched to a gene: 9. This CDR3 spans 17 amino acids. Germline V gene lookup returns CDR1 MGHRA and CDR2 YSYEKL. The CDR3: CASSQPKDREGNEKLFF. CDR3 DNA: TGCGCCAGCAGCCAACCTAAGGACAGGGAGGGTAATGAAAAACTGTTTTTT.

This chain links TRBV14 with TRBJ2-2, with TRBD1 identical over 9 bases. The ends lost 2 bases at V and 5 bases at J; junction bases unmatched: 15. The CDR3 sequence is 19 residues long. Germline V gene data show CDR1 as SGHDN and CDR2 as FVKESK. As DNA, the CDR3 is TGTGCCAGCAGCCAAAGCAACATCCAGGACAGGGGACGGACCGGGGAGCTGTTTTTT. Translation gives CASSQSNIQDRGRTGELFF.

The chain is built from TRBV5-1 and TRBJ2-1, with 8 bases lining up with TRBD1. The germline V gene encodes CDR1 SGHRS and CDR2 YFSETQ. V lost 2 bases and J lost 8; bases outside the gene matches: 21. This CDR3 is built from 19 residues. The CDR3 reads CASSLNLRSGQGLWDEQFF. The CDR3 DNA reads TGCGCCAGCAGCTTAAATTTAAGGAGCGGACAGGGCCTCTGGGATGAGCAGTTCTTC.

The V call is TRBV5-1, the J call TRBJ2-3, with TRBD2 matching 9 bases. The V gene end was trimmed by 2 bases and the J gene end by 4 bases; junction bases not matched to a gene: 14. This CDR3 spans 18 amino acids. Germline V lookup: CDR1 SGHRS, CDR2 YFSETQ. The CDR3 DNA reads TGCGCCAGCAGCTTTATCCTCGGGGTAGCGGGAGACCCAGATACGCAGTATTTT. Protein product: CASSFILGVAGDPDTQYF.

The chain joins TRBV4-3 to TRBJ1-1; unclear D gene. Germline V lookup: CDR1 LGHNA, CDR2 YSLEER. This CDR3 has 14 residues. Deletions cut 5 bases from V and 3 bases from J, with 13 bases between. This chain's CDR3 is CASSEAGPYTEAFF. CDR3 nucleotide sequence: TGCGCCAGCAGCGAGGCAGGACCATACACTGAAGCTTTCTTT.

The chain recombines TRBV6-5 with TRBJ1-1; D is uncertain. Germline V CDR1 and CDR2: MNHEY, SVGAGI. V was cut by 3 bases and J by 4 bases, with 15 bases left in between. This CDR3 comprises 15 residues. In nucleotides, the CDR3 is TGTGCCAGCAGTTATCGGGCGGGTGGCGCCACTGAAGCTTTCTTT. As protein: CASSYRAGGATEAFF.

This clone was found once. The chain couples TRBV30 to TRBJ2-7; 10 positions agree with TRBD2. The CDR3 contains 14 residues. V shed 2 bases, J shed 5 bases, and the junction held 6 bases outside the gene matches. Germline CDR1 and CDR2: GTSNPN and SVGIG (reference sequence). The DNA of the CDR3 is TGTGCCTGGAGTCAGGGGACTAGCGTAAACGAGCAGTACTTC. Encoded protein: CAWSQGTSVNEQYF.

This clone showed up just once. The chain joins TRBV7-2 to TRBJ1-2; 8 bases line up with TRBD1. The CDR3 is made up of 17 amino acids. V shed 1 base and J 3 bases; nucleotides not matched to a gene: 10. CDR1 SGHTA and CDR2 FQGNSA come from the germline V gene. The DNA of the CDR3 is TGTGCCAGCAGCTTAGTCAGGGGGCCTCCCCAATACTATGGCTACACCTTC. It translates to CASSLVRGPPQYYGYTF.

The V gene is TRBV27, the J gene TRBJ1-1, with unresolved D. V was pared by 9 bases and J by 4 bases, with 9 bases between. The CDR3 is 11 residues long. In germline, CDR1 is MNHEY, CDR2 SMNVEV (reference sequence). The CDR3 here is CARTVCTEAFF. The CDR3 bases are TGTGCCAGGACCGTTTGCACTGAAGCTTTCTTT.

This clone was seen once. This sequence joins TRBV5-1 and TRBJ2-1; D might be TRBD2 (6 bases). The CDR3 extends over 17 amino acids. Germline V lookup: CDR1 SGHRS, CDR2 YFSETQ. Trimming cost V 5 bases and J 2 bases, with 20 bases left between them. The chain's CDR3 is CASSLTPGTDTYNEQFF. CDR3 DNA: TGCGCCAGCAGTCTAACCCCCGGGACTGATACCTACAATGAGCAGTTCTTC.

V is TRBV11-2 and J is TRBJ2-7; no definite D call. V lost 0 bases and J lost 3, with 24 bases in between. Germline V gene lookup returns CDR1 SGHAT and CDR2 FQNNGV. The CDR3 spans 19 residues. The CDR3 DNA is TGTGCCAGCAGCTTAGATGTTAGTGGAAAACGGTTGGCCGTCTACGAGCAGTACTTC. Translation gives CASSLDVSGKRLAVYEQYF.

V and J are TRBV7-6 and TRBJ1-6; 8 bases align to TRBD1. Germline V lookup: CDR1 SGHVS, CDR2 FNYEAQ. The CDR3 covers 16 residues. With V trimmed by 6 bases and J by 4 bases, 8 bases remained unmatched. The DNA for the CDR3 is TGTGCCAGCAGGAATCAGGGGGCCCAATATAATTCACCCCTCCACTTT. It encodes CASRNQGAQYNSPLHF.

V usage is TRBV6-1 and J usage is TRBJ2-6, with unresolved D. The CDR3 runs 15 residues. Germline V gene data show CDR1 as MNHNS and CDR2 as SASEGT. The CDR3 spells CAGGPIISGANVLTF. DNA of the CDR3: TGTGCGGGTGGGCCTATTATCTCTGGGGCCAACGTCCTGACTTTC.